The 5 T cell receptor beta chains below were found in one sample sequenced in a study of T cells expressing NK-cell markers. For each CDR3 protein, TCRdb gives one entry from its re-call of the 5' RACE reads, without DNA. Its table lists about 30,000 distinct CDR3 sequences. Input material: blood T cells: a sorted CD56 or NKG2C T cell subset, CD4+ or CD8+ T cells, or bulk PBMC T cells (not recorded which). These receptors were obtained from a woman between 18 and 70 years old in good health.

This chain connects TRBV5-1 to TRBJ2-7; the D call from TCRdb, TRBD2, cannot be confirmed without DNA. CDR1 and CDR2 (germline): SGHRS, YFSETQ. The CDR3 is 14 amino acids. The CDR3 spells CASSLEAGINEQYF.

The CDR3 region is CASRTGTEEETQYF. V gene TRBV2 combines with J gene TRBJ2-5; with no DNA, the TCRdb D assignment of TRBD1 cannot be verified. Germline CDR1 reads SNHLY; CDR2 reads FYNNEI. CDR3 length: 14 amino acids.

The rearrangement uses TRBV7-6 and TRBJ1-2; no DNA is available, so the TRBD1 call from TCRdb remains unchecked. There are 15 residues in the CDR3. Germline-derived CDR1 and CDR2 are SGHVS and FNYEAQ. The CDR3 here is CASSPGQGVFEGYTF. The variable domain in full, completed from reference TRBV7-6 and TRBJ1-2, reads GAGVSQSPRYKVTKRGQDVALRCDPISGHVSLYWYRQALGQGPEFLTYFNYEAQQDKSGLPNDRFSAERPEGSISTLTIQRTEQRDSAMYRCASSPGQGVFEGYTFGSGTRLTVV.

V usage is TRBV11-2 and J usage is TRBJ2-5; TCRdb selects TRBD2, and the lack of DNA leaves this call unchecked. CDR1 and CDR2 from the germline V gene are SGHAT and FQNNGV. This CDR3 comprises 16 residues. The CDR3 loop is CASSSGLAAIQETQYF. The whole variable domain, filled in from reference TRBV11-2 and TRBJ2-5, reads EAGVAQSPRYKIIEKRQSVAFWCNPISGHATLYWYQQILGQGPKLLIQFQNNGVVDDSQLPKDRFSAERLKGVDSTLKIQPAKLEDSAVYLCASSSGLAAIQETQYFGPGTRLLVL.

This chain connects TRBV5-1 to TRBJ1-1. CDR3 size: 15 residues. The germline V gene encodes CDR1 SGHRS and CDR2 YFSETQ. The CDR3 loop reads CASSPRAQGHTEAFF.